What follows describes a single TCR beta chain. What it recognizes is unknown. The germline V gene encodes CDR1 SGHAT and CDR2 FQDESV (reference sequence). CDR3 length equals 16 residues. Researchers made TCR beta libraries via UMI-labeled 5' RACE. After re-calling the 5' RACE reads, TCRdb lists one entry per CDR3 protein, DNA absent. The sample data list 10,000 to 14,000 distinct CDR3 sequences. This specimen comes from a study of human CD8 memory T cell subsets. RNA originated from duplicate vials containing roughly 150,000 sorted CD8+ T cells per subset. Overall study findings and caveats: Stem-like memory and precursor exhausted T cell repertoires had very little in common with each other.

The origin of this receptor is a human donor in good health. This chain joins TRBV11-1 and TRBJ2-7; TCRdb's D call of TRBD2 is untestable without DNA. The sequenced sample was CD8+ T cells from PBMCs. CDR3 in amino acids: CASSVIEGLATYEQYF. Using reference TRBV11-1 and TRBJ2-7 for the parts outside the CDR3, the full variable domain is EAEVAQSPRYKITEKSQAVAFWCDPISGHATLYWYRQILGQGPELLVQFQDESVVDDSQLPKDRFSAERLKGVDSTLKIQPAELGDSAMYLCASSVIEGLATYEQYFGPGTRLTVT.